These 8 T cell receptor beta chains came from one sample sequenced in a study of blood T cell repertoires in COVID-19. Data came from immunoSEQ multiplex PCR; TCRdb stores just in-frame clones and leaves some out. The data hold approximately 390,000 clones, with around nine tenths observed a single time. What was sequenced was PBMCs or T cells enriched from blood (not recorded which). These receptors were collected from a woman between 45 and 65 years old who had recovered from COVID-19.

V usage is TRBV7-9 and J usage is TRBJ2-7; 10 nucleotides align to TRBD1. This CDR3 comprises 15 residues. CDR1 is SEHNR and CDR2 is FQNEAQ in the germline V gene (reference sequence). J was trimmed by 2 bases and V by 2 bases; bases with no gene match: 3. The CDR3: CASSLTGTGAYEQYF. The CDR3, as DNA: TGTGCCAGCAGCTTAACCGGGACAGGGGCCTACGAGCAGTACTTC.

The CDR3 here is CATTRQGNYGYTF. As DNA, the CDR3 is TGTGCCACCACCAGACAGGGGAACTATGGCTACACCTTC. The rearrangement joins TRBV10-3 to TRBJ1-2, with 8 bases aligning to TRBD1. J gave up 2 bases and V 10 bases, and 6 bases lay outside the gene matches. CDR3 size: 13 residues. Germline V gene data show CDR1 as ENHRY and CDR2 as SYGVKD.

In regard to this clone: Other DNA variants within this sample encode the same CDR3. The V and J genes are TRBV7-2 and TRBJ1-3, with unresolved D. The germline gives CDR1 SGHTA, CDR2 FQGNSA. The germline V and J ends were trimmed by 5 bases and 2 bases, with 10 bases remaining between them. There are 14 residues in the CDR3. In nucleotides, the CDR3 is TGTGCCAGCAGCCCCCCGGGAGCTGGAAACACCATATATTTT. Encoded protein: CASSPPGAGNTIYF.

The V and J genes are TRBV27 and TRBJ1-2, with D perhaps TRBD1 (6 bases). V was pared by 8 bases and J by 9 bases, with 22 bases between. Germline lookup yields CDR1 MNHEY and CDR2 SMNVEV (reference sequence). The CDR3 loop spans 14 amino acids. This CDR3 reads CASSGRGRGQSYTF. In DNA, the CDR3 is TGTGCCAGCTCCGGTCGTGGCAGGGGTCAGAGCTACACCTTC.

V is TRBV15 and J is TRBJ2-5; perhaps TRBD1 as D (5 bases). Germline-derived CDR1 and CDR2 are LNHNV and YYDKDF (reference sequence). The CDR3 is 16 residues long. V shed 0 bases and J shed 0 bases, with 11 bases lying between them. The CDR3 spells CATSRDLDTNQETQYF. As DNA, the CDR3 is TGTGCCACCAGCAGAGATTTGGACACTAACCAAGAGACCCAGTACTTC.

V usage is TRBV28 and J usage is TRBJ1-5, with TRBD1 identical over 8 bases. The germline gives CDR1 MDHEN, CDR2 SYDVKM. The CDR3 sequence is 15 residues long. V shed 6 bases, J shed 7 bases, and the junction held 11 bases outside the gene matches. The CDR3 here is CASSPTQGEGQPQHF. For the CDR3, the DNA is TGTGCCAGCAGCCCTACACAGGGGGAGGGACAGCCCCAGCATTTT.

The V gene is TRBV19, the J gene TRBJ1-2; maybe TRBD1 (5 bases). The germline gives CDR1 LNHDA, CDR2 SQIVND (reference sequence). The CDR3 extends over 14 amino acids. V lost 7 bases and J 2 bases, leaving 14 bases between the germline ends. The CDR3, as DNA: TGTGCCAGTAACGGGGGTAGCTGGAACTATGGCTACACCTTC. It specifies CASNGGSWNYGYTF.

Here the CDR3 DNA reads TGCAGTGCTAGTATAGGGAGAGGAAGCAATCAGCCCCAGCATTTT. It translates to CSASIGRGSNQPQHF. The chain combines TRBV20-1 with TRBJ1-5; unclear D gene. Trimming left V 3 bases short and J 1 base short, with 13 bases between. The V gene's germline CDR1 is DFQATT and CDR2 SNEGSKA (reference sequence). The CDR3 totals 15 residues.